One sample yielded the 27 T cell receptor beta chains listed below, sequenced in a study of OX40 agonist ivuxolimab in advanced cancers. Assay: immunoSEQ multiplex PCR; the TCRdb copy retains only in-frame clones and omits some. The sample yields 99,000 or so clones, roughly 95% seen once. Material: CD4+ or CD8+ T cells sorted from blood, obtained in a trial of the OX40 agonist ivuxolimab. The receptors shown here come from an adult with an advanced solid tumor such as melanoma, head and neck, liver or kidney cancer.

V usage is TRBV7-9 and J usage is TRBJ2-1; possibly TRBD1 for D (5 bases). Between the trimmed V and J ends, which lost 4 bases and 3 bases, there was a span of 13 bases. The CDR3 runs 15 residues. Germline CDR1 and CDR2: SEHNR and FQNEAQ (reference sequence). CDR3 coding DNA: TGTGCCAGCAGCTATACCCTACAGGTCTACAATGAGCAGTTCTTC. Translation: CASSYTLQVYNEQFF.

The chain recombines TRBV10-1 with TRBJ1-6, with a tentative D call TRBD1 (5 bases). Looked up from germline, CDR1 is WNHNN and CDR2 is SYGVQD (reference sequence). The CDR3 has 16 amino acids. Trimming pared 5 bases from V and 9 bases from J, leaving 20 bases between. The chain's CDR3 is CASSLVGFPGGSPLHF. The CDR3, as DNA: TGCGCCAGCAGTCTGGTTGGATTTCCTGGGGGTTCACCCCTCCACTTT.

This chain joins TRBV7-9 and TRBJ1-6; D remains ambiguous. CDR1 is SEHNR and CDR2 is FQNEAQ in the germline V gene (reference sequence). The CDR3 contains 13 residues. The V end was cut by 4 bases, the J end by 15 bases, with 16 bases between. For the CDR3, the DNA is TGTGCCAGCAGCTGGGCTGGGTCTTTGGTCCTCCACTTT. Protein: CASSWAGSLVLHF.

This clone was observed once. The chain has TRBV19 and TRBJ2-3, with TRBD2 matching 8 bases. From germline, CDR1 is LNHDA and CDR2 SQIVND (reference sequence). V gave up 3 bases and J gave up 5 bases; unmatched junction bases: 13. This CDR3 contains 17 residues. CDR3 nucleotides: TGTGCCAGTAGTATCGAACTAGCGGTAGAGGGTGGAGATACGCAGTATTTT. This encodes CASSIELAVEGGDTQYF.

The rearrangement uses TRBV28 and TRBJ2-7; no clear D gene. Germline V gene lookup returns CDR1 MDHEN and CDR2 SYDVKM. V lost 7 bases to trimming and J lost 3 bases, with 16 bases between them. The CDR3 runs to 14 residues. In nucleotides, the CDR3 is TGTGCCAGCATCACCTCCGAGGTCGGCTACGAGCAGTACTTC. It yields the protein CASITSEVGYEQYF.

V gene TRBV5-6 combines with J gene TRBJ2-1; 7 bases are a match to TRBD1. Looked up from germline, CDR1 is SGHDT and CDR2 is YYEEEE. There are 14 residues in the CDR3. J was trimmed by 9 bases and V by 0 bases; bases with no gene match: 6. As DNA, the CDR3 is TGTGCCAGCAGCTTGGGACAGGGAACGATTGAGCAGTTCTTC. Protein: CASSLGQGTIEQFF.

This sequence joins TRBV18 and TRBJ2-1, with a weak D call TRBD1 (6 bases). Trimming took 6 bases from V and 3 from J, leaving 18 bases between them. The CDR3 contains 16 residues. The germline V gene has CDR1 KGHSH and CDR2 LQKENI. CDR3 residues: CASSPGDNSFYNEQFF. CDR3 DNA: TGTGCCAGCTCCCCCGGGGACAACTCCTTCTACAATGAGCAGTTCTTC. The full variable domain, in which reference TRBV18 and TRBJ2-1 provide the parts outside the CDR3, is NAGVMQNPRHLVRRRGQEARLRCSPMKGHSHVYWYRQLPEEGLKFMVYLQKENIIDESGMPKERFSAEFPKEGPSILRIQQVVRGDSAAYFCASSPGDNSFYNEQFFGPGTRLTVL.

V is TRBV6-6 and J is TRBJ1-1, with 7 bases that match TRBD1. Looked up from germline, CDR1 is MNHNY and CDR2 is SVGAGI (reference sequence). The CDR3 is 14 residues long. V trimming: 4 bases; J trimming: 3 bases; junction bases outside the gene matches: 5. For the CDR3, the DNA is TGTGCCAGCAGTTTCTCAGGGGGGGACACTGAAGCTTTCTTT. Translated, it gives CASSFSGGDTEAFF.

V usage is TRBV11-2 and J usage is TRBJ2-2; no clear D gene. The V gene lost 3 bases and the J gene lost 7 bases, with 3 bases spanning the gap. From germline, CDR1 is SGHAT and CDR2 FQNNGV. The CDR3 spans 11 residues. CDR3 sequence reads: CASSFLGELFF. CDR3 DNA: TGTGCCAGCAGCTTCCTCGGGGAGCTGTTTTTT.

The CDR3 is CASADFGGTEAFF. DNA of the CDR3: TGTGCCAGCGCGGATTTCGGCGGGACTGAAGCTTTCTTT. The rearrangement joins TRBV7-3 to TRBJ1-1, with no clear D. From germline, CDR1 is SGHTA and CDR2 FQGTGA. The CDR3 consists of 13 residues. V dropped 8 bases and J dropped 5 bases, with 15 bases sitting between them.

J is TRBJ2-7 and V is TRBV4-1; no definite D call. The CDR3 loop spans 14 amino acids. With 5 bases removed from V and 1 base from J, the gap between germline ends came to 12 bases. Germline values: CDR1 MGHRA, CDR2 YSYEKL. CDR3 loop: CASSSIPGSYEQYF. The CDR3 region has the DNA TGCGCCAGCAGCTCCATCCCGGGTTCCTACGAGCAGTACTTC.

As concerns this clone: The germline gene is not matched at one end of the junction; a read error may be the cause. The CDR3 spells CASSTDRVGNQPQRF. CDR3 coding DNA: TGCGCCAGCAGCACGGACAGGGTAGGCAATCAGCCCCAGCGTTTT. The rearrangement joins TRBV5-1 to TRBJ1-5; 8 bases fit TRBD1. CDR1 and CDR2 (germline): SGHRS, YFSETQ. This CDR3 comprises 15 residues.

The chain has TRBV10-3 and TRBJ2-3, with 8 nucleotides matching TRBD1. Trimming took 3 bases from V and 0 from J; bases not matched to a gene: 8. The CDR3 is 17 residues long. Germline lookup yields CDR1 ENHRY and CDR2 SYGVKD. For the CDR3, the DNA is TGTGCCATCAGTGAAACCCAGGGGGCGATAAGCACAGATACGCAGTATTTT. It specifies CAISETQGAISTDTQYF.

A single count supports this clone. The DNA for the CDR3 is TGTGCCAGCAATGACAGGAGCTCCTATAATTCACCCCTCCACTTT. Encoded protein: CASNDRSSYNSPLHF. The chain links TRBV28 to TRBJ1-6, with D perhaps TRBD1 (6 bases). The germline gives CDR1 MDHEN, CDR2 SYDVKM. Trimming shortened V by 7 bases and J by 0 bases, and 10 bases separated the two germline ends. CDR3 size: 15 residues. The whole variable domain, filled in from reference TRBV28 and TRBJ1-6, reads DVKVTQSSRYLVKRTGEKVFLECVQDMDHENMFWYRQDPGLGLRLIYFSYDVKMKEKGDIPEGYSVSREKKERFSLILESASTNQTSMYLCASNDRSSYNSPLHFGNGTRLTVT.

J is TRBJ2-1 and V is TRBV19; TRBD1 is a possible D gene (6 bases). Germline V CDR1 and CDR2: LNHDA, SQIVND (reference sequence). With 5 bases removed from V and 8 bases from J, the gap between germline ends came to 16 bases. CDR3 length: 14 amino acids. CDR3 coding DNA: TGTGCCAGTAGTTACGCCCCAGCAGGGGATGAGCAGTTCTTC. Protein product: CASSYAPAGDEQFF.

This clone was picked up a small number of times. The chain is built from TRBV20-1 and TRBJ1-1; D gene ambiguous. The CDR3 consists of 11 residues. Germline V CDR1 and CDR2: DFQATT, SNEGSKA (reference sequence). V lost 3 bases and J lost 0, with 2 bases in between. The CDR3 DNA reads TGCAGTGCTAGGTTGAACACTGAAGCTTTCTTT. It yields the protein CSARLNTEAFF.

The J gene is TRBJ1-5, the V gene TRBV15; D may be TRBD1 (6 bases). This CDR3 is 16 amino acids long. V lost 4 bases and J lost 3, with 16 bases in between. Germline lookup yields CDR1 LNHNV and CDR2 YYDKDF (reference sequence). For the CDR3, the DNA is TGTGCCACCAGCACCGAGGGGGGGCTGGTCAATCAGCCCCAGCATTTT. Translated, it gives CATSTEGGLVNQPQHF.

The CDR3 DNA sequence: TGCGCCAGCAGCTTGGAGGGCACAGATACGCAGTATTTT. Translated: CASSLEGTDTQYF. The genes are TRBV5-1 and TRBJ2-3; no clear D gene. V lost 0 bases, J lost 1 base, and 3 bases lay in between. Germline V gives CDR1 SGHRS, CDR2 YFSETQ. The CDR3 consists of 13 residues.

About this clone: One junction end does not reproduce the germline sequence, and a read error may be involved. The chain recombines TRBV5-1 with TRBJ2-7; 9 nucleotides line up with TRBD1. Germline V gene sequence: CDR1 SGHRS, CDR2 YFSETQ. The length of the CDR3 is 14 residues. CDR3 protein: CASSLRDRAYEQYF. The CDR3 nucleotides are TGTGCCAGCAGCTTACGGGACAGGGCCTACGAGCAGTACTTC.

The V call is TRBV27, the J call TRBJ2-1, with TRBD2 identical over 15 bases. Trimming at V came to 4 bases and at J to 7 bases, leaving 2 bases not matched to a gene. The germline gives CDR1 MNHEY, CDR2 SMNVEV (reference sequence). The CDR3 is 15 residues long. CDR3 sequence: CASSYGTSGRNEQFF. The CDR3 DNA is TGTGCCAGCAGTTACGGGACTAGCGGGAGGAATGAGCAGTTCTTC.

DNA of the CDR3: TGTGCCAGCAGCAAAGAACGGGACAGGAGCTCCTACGAGCAGTACTTC. Protein sequence: CASSKERDRSSYEQYF. The chain links TRBV21-1 to TRBJ2-7; the listed D gene, TRBD1, was not tested against the DNA. TRBV21-1 is noted as a pseudogene. The CDR3 is 16 amino acids.

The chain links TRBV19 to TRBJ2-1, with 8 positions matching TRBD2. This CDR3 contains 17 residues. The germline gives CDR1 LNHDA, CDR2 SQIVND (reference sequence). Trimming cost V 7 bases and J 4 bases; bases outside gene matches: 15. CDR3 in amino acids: CASTQGGGIGPYNEQFF. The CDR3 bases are TGTGCCAGTACCCAGGGCGGGGGGATAGGGCCTTACAATGAGCAGTTCTTC.

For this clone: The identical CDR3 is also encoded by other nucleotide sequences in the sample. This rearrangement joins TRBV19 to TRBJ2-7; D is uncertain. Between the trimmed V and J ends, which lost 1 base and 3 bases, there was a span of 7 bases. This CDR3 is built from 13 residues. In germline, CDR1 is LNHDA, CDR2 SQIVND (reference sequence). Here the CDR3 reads CASSIGPSYEQYF. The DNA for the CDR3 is TGTGCCAGTAGTATAGGCCCCAGCTACGAGCAGTACTTC.

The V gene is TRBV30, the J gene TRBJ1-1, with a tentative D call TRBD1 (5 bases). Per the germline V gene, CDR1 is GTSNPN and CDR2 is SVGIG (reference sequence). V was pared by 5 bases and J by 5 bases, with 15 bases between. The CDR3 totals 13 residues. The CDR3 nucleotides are TGTGCCTGGGGGGACGAGAGGAGAACTGAAGCTTTCTTT. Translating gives CAWGDERRTEAFF. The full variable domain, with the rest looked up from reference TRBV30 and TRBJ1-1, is SQTIHQWPATLVQPVGSPLSLECTVEGTSNPNLYWYRQAAGRGLQLLFYSVGIGQISSEVPQNLSASRPQDRQFILSSKKLLLSDSGFYLCAWGDERRTEAFFGQGTRLTVV.

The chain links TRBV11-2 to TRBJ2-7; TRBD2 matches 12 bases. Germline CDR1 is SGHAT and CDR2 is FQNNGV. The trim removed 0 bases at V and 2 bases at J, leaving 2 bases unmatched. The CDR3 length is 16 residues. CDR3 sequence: CASSLEASGGAYEQYF. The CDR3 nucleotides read TGTGCCAGCAGCTTAGAAGCTAGCGGGGGGGCCTACGAGCAGTACTTC.

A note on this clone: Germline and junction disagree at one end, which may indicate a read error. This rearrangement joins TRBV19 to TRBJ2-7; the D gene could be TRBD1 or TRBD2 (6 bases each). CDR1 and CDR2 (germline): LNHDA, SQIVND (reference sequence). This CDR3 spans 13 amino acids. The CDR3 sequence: CASSMGGGGEQYF. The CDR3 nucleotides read TGTGCCAGCAGTATGGGGGGCGGTGGCGAGCAGTACTTC.

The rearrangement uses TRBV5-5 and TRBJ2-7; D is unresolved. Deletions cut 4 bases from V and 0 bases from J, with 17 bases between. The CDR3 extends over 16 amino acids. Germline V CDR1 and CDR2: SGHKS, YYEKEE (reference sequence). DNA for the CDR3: TGTGCCAGCAGCCCCGGCCGTGTCGGAAGCTCCTACGAGCAGTACTTC. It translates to CASSPGRVGSSYEQYF.